The 20 T cell receptor beta chains below come from one sample, sequenced in a study of blood T cell repertoires in COVID-19. Here immunoSEQ multiplex PCR was the method, and the copy in TCRdb shows in-frame clones only, minus some. The sample includes about 210,000 clones, over 80% of them seen just once. The specimen was peripheral blood. The receptors originated from a woman aged 55-69 years with COVID-19, enrolled during active disease.

This chain joins TRBV7-2 and TRBJ1-4; the D is unclear. This CDR3 contains 13 residues. The V and J ends lost 8 bases and 7 bases respectively, with 14 bases between them. Germline V gene lookup returns CDR1 SGHTA and CDR2 FQGNSA. Here the CDR3 reads CASGLRIREKLFF. The CDR3 nucleotides read TGTGCCAGCGGATTGAGGATACGTGAAAAACTGTTTTTT.

V usage is TRBV27 and J usage is TRBJ2-7, with D possibly TRBD2 on 7 matching bases. The CDR3 covers 13 residues. V was clipped by 4 bases and J by 9 bases, with 16 bases between them. CDR1 is MNHEY, CDR2 SMNVEV, per germline (reference sequence). CDR3 bases: TGTGCCAGCAGTTCCGGGGGGCCCTTCGGGCAGTACTTC. It codes for CASSSGGPFGQYF.

This clone was seen repeatedly, ten times or more. V gene TRBV7-8 combines with J gene TRBJ1-6; D is unresolved. Trimming left V 1 base short and J 14 bases short, with 24 bases between. The CDR3 extends over 17 amino acids. Germline CDR1 and CDR2: SGHVS and FQNEAQ. CDR3: CASSLEVRQTTDSALHF. The CDR3 nucleotides are TGTGCCAGCAGCTTAGAGGTTCGGCAGACAACGGATTCGGCCCTCCACTTT.

The CDR3 loop is CASSPGTGVSEQYV. CDR3 DNA: TGTGCCAGCTCACCCGGGACAGGGGTTTCCGAGCAGTACGTC. V and J are TRBV18 and TRBJ2-7; TRBD1 aligns across 10 bases. Germline V gene sequence: CDR1 KGHSH, CDR2 LQKENI. V lost 3 bases, J lost 6 bases, and 5 bases stayed unmatched. This CDR3 has 14 residues.

The chain links TRBV5-4 to TRBJ1-1, with D possibly TRBD1 on 6 matching bases. V dropped 0 bases and J dropped 1 base, with 13 bases sitting between them. CDR3 length: 16 residues. Per the germline V gene, CDR1 is SGHNT and CDR2 is YYREEE (reference sequence). CDR3 in amino acids: CASSLERGARNTEAFF. The CDR3, as DNA: TGTGCCAGCAGCTTGGAGCGGGGGGCGCGGAACACTGAAGCTTTCTTT.

This sequence joins TRBV5-4 and TRBJ2-5, with a weak D call TRBD2 (7 bases). Germline CDR1 SGHNT, CDR2 YYREEE (reference sequence). This CDR3 is built from 13 residues. V was shortened by 6 bases and J by 1 base, with 10 bases between the two germline ends. In DNA form, the CDR3 reads TGTGCCAGCAACGGGGGGCCCCAAGAGACCCAGTACTTC. Its protein is CASNGGPQETQYF.

The chain links TRBV5-5 to TRBJ1-5; D is perhaps TRBD1 (6 bases). With 2 bases removed from V and 0 bases from J, the gap between germline ends came to 18 bases. The germline V gene encodes CDR1 SGHKS and CDR2 YYEKEE (reference sequence). This CDR3 is 18 amino acids long. This chain's CDR3 is CASSLRDMSFLSNQPQHF. The CDR3 DNA follows: TGTGCCAGCAGCTTACGGGACATGTCCTTCCTTAGCAATCAGCCCCAGCATTTT.

The rearrangement links TRBV9 to TRBJ1-6; D is undetermined. Germline loops: CDR1 SGDLS, CDR2 YYNGEE. The CDR3 spans 19 residues. V was pared by 0 bases and J by 6 bases, with 22 bases between. The CDR3 spells CASSVVGRDWTVTNSPLHF. DNA for the CDR3: TGTGCCAGCAGCGTAGTTGGTCGGGATTGGACGGTGACTAATTCACCCCTCCACTTT. Filled out from reference TRBV9 and TRBJ1-6, the complete variable domain reads DSGVTQTPKHLITATGQRVTLRCSPRSGDLSVYWYQQSLDQGLQFLIQYYNGEERAKGNILERFSAQQFPDLHSELNLSSLELGDSALYFCASSVVGRDWTVTNSPLHFGNGTRLTVT.

This clone came up a few times. The chain combines TRBV7-9 with TRBJ1-3, with D possibly matching TRBD1 (5 bases). This CDR3 spans 14 amino acids. Trimming took 6 bases from V and 2 from J, leaving 11 bases between them. CDR1 is SEHNR, CDR2 FQNEAQ, per germline (reference sequence). This CDR3 reads CASRPKTAGNTIYF. DNA for the CDR3: TGTGCCAGCAGACCCAAGACAGCTGGAAACACCATATATTTT.

The J gene is TRBJ2-7, the V gene TRBV4-1, with D perhaps matching TRBD2 (6 bases). V was clipped by 4 bases and J by 2 bases, with 9 bases between them. This CDR3 region has 13 residues. CDR1 is MGHRA and CDR2 is YSYEKL in the germline V gene. For the CDR3, the DNA is TGCGCCAGCAGCCGAGCGGGTACCTACGAGCAGTACTTC. Encoded protein: CASSRAGTYEQYF.

This sequence joins TRBV2 and TRBJ2-3; possible D gene TRBD1, 5 bases. CDR3 length: 16 amino acids. V shed 4 bases and J shed 3 bases, with 17 bases lying between them. The germline V gene encodes CDR1 SNHLY and CDR2 FYNNEI. The CDR3 here is CASSVRQLKGTDTQYF. The DNA of the CDR3 is TGTGCCAGCAGTGTCCGTCAGCTCAAGGGGACAGATACGCAGTATTTT.

V gene TRBV29-1 combines with J gene TRBJ2-2, with TRBD2 identical over 8 bases. Germline V gene sequence: CDR1 SQVTM, CDR2 ANQGSEA. This CDR3 has 14 amino acids. With 5 bases clipped from V and 3 bases from J, the junction kept 5 bases outside the gene matches. The CDR3 is CSVSSGGDTGELFF. CDR3 DNA sequence: TGCAGCGTTTCCAGCGGGGGAGACACCGGGGAGCTGTTTTTT.

V is TRBV29-1 and J is TRBJ2-5; tentatively, D is TRBD1 (6 bases). The CDR3 runs to 13 residues. CDR1 is SQVTM, CDR2 ANQGSEA, per germline. With 3 bases removed from V and 5 bases from J, the gap between germline ends came to 13 bases. In DNA form, the CDR3 reads TGCAGCGTTGAGGGAACAGGGCGGGAGACCCAGTACTTC. Encoded protein: CSVEGTGRETQYF.

This chain links TRBV29-1 with TRBJ2-5; a possible D gene is TRBD2 (5 bases). Trimming left V 4 bases short and J 2 bases short, with 14 bases between. This CDR3 region has 14 residues. Germline assignment: CDR1 SQVTM and CDR2 ANQGSEA. CDR3 in amino acids: CSVAGLAVQETQYF. The CDR3, as DNA: TGCAGCGTTGCCGGGCTAGCCGTTCAAGAGACCCAGTACTTC.

The chain has TRBV9 and TRBJ2-7, with TRBD2 matching over 8 bases. Per the germline V gene, CDR1 is SGDLS and CDR2 is YYNGEE. Unmatched junction bases numbered 5, after V lost 4 bases and J lost 2 bases. The CDR3 covers 14 residues. CDR3 protein: CASSRGAGAYEQYF. In DNA form, the CDR3 reads TGTGCCAGCAGCCGTGGAGCGGGGGCCTACGAGCAGTACTTC.

J is TRBJ1-1 and V is TRBV10-1, with TRBD1 identical over 8 bases. The CDR3 covers 15 residues. V trimming: 4 bases; J trimming: 0 bases; junction bases outside the gene matches: 4. The V gene's germline CDR1 is WNHNN and CDR2 SYGVQD (reference sequence). CDR3 coding DNA: TGCGCCAGCAGTGCAAGGACAGGGATGAACACTGAAGCTTTCTTT. It is translated as CASSARTGMNTEAFF.

This clone was seen a few times. This sequence joins TRBV28 and TRBJ1-2; TRBD1 might be the D (5 bases). Deletions cut 7 bases from V and 0 bases from J, with 21 bases between. Germline values: CDR1 MDHEN, CDR2 SYDVKM. This CDR3 is built from 17 residues. This chain's CDR3 is CASITIGPQGSNYGYTF. CDR3 nucleotide sequence: TGTGCCAGCATTACTATCGGACCCCAGGGATCTAACTATGGCTACACCTTC.

There are a few counts of this clone. The chain combines TRBV9 with TRBJ2-1; 10 nucleotides agree with TRBD2. Germline CDR1 is SGDLS and CDR2 is YYNGEE. The CDR3 is 18 residues long. The V and J ends lost 0 bases and 7 bases, in that order; junction bases with no gene match: 13. CDR3 DNA sequence: TGTGCCAGCAGCGTAGCCAGCGGGGGGGCAGGATTGGGGAATGAGCAGTTCTTC. Protein: CASSVASGGAGLGNEQFF.

The chain links TRBV24-1 to TRBJ2-7; TRBD2 aligns across 9 bases. V was clipped by 8 bases and J by 4 bases; unmatched bases: 5. CDR1 KGHDR and CDR2 SFDVKD come from the germline V gene. This CDR3 comprises 13 residues. The CDR3 is CATMTSGGYEQYF. CDR3 nucleotide sequence: TGTGCCACCATGACTAGCGGAGGGTACGAGCAGTACTTC.

This chain uses TRBV13 with TRBJ1-5; 7 nucleotides agree with TRBD1. The V and J ends lost 5 bases and 1 base, in that order; junction bases with no gene match: 5. CDR1 is PRHDT and CDR2 is FYEKMQ in the germline V gene (reference sequence). The CDR3 is made up of 15 amino acids. As DNA, the CDR3 is TGTGCCAGCAGCATCCGCAGGGGGAGCAATCAGCCCCAGCATTTT. It translates to CASSIRRGSNQPQHF.